The entry below describes one TCR beta chain. These data belong to a study of T cells in Graves' hyperthyroidism and ophthalmopathy. TCR beta CDR3 sequences were amplified from RNA transcripts. When the TCR CDR3 underwent first-round RT-PCR, the HTBI primer set was used. TCRdb fed the multiplex PCR reads into MiXCR, producing one record per CDR3 protein. The data contain approximately 560,000 distinct CDR3 sequences, 46% of them singletons. The CDR3 consists of 17 residues. J lost 2 bases, V lost 6 bases, and 14 bases had no gene match. The germline V gene has CDR1 MGHDK and CDR2 SYGVNS. The J gene is TRBJ2-7, the V gene TRBV25-1; 9 nucleotides agree with TRBD2. The clonotype originates from a woman aged 18-35 years with Graves' hyperthyroidism. The sample taken for sequencing was peripheral blood or thyroid tissue (not recorded which). CDR3 nucleotide sequence: TGTGCCAGCAGGCGGTACAGCGGGAGGTTGGTGGCCTACGAGCAGTACTTC. It encodes CASRRYSGRLVAYEQYF.